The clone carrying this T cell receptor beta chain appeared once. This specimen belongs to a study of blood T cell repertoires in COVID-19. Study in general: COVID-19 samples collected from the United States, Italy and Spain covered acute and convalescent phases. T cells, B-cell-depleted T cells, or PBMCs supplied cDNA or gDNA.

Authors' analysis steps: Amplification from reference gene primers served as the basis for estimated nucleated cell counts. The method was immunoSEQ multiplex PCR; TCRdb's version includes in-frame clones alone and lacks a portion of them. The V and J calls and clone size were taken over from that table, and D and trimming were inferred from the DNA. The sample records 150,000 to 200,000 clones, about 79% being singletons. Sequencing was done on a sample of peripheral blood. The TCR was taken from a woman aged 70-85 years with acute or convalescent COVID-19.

Here the CDR3 DNA reads TGTGCCAGCAGCCAAGAGAACAGCCCCCACACAGATACGCAGTATTTT. It is translated as CASSQENSPHTDTQYF. This sequence joins TRBV4-2 and TRBJ2-3; D is unresolved. Per germline, CDR1 LGHNA and CDR2 YNFKEQ. The CDR3 runs to 16 residues. V was pared by 0 bases and J by 2 bases, with 12 bases between.